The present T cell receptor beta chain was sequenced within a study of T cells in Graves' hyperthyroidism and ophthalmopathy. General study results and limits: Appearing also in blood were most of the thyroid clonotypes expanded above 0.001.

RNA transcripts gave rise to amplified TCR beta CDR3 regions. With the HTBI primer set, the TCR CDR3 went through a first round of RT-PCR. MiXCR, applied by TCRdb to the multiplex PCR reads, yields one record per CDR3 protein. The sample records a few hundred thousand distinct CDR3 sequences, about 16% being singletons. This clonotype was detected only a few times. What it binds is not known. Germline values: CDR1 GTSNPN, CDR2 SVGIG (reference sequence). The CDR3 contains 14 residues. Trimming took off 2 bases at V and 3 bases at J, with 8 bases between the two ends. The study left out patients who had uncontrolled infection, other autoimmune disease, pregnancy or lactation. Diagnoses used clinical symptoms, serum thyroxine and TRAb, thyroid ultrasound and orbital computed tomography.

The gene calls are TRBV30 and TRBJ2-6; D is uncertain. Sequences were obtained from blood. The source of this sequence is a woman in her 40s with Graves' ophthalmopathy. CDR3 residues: CAWSTSYGANVLTF. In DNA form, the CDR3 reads TGTGCCTGGAGTACCTCTTATGGGGCCAACGTCCTGACTTTC.